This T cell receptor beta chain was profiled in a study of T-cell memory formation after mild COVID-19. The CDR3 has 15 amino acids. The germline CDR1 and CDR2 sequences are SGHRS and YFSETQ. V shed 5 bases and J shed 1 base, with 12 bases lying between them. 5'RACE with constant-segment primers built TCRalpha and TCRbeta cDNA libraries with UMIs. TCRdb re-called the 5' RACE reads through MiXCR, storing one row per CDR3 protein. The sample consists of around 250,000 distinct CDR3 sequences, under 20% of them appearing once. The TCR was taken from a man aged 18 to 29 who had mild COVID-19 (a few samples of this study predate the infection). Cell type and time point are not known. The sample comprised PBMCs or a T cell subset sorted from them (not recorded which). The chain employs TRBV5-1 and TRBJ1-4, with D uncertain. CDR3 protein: CASSRVTGTNEKLFF. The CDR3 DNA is TGCGCCAGCAGTCGCGTAACGGGAACTAATGAAAAACTGTTTTTT.